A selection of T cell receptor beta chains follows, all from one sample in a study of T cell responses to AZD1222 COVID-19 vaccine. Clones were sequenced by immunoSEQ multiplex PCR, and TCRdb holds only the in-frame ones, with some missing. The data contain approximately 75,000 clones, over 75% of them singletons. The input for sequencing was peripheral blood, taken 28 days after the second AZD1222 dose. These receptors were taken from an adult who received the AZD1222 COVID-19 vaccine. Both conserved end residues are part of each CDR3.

CDR3aa: CASSIDRAYNSPLHF; v_gene: TRBV19
CDR3aa: CASSIAWGYSNQPQHF; v_gene: TRBV19
CDR3aa: CASSMDLSYNSPLHF; v_gene: TRBV27
CDR3aa: CASSLSGSVGDTF; v_gene: TRBV12-3/TRBV12-4
CDR3aa: CASGRFTDTQYF; v_gene: TRBV6-6
CDR3aa: CASSLRQARSGELFF; v_gene: TRBV5-4
CDR3aa: CSASLRGNSPLHF; v_gene: TRBV20-1
CDR3aa: CATSAAGTGAADTQYF; v_gene: TRBV24-1
CDR3aa: CASSLGRRDRSEAFF; v_gene: TRBV13
CDR3aa: CASRGRDRGIFGNTIYF; v_gene: TRBV3-1/TRBV3-2
CDR3aa: CAGGRSYEQYF; v_gene: TRBV30
CDR3aa: CASTTVAYEQYF; v_gene: TRBV27
CDR3aa: CAWSGGVTVGETQYF; v_gene: TRBV30
CDR3aa: CSVTPKLPSGDGYTF; v_gene: TRBV29-1
CDR3aa: CASSVGTGELFF; v_gene: TRBV9
CDR3aa: CASRRTDLDTQYF; v_gene: TRBV6-4
CDR3aa: CASSLAGYTEAFF; v_gene: TRBV5-4
CDR3aa: CASSPRTGGATEAFF; v_gene: TRBV5-6
CDR3aa: CASSRMGQGRSGLHAPLFEQYF; v_gene: TRBV19
CDR3aa: CASSSFEYRQANTEAFF; v_gene: TRBV7-9
CDR3aa: CASSPGQGGYGNQPQHF; v_gene: TRBV19
CDR3aa: CASSTGPWGTEAFF; v_gene: TRBV14
CDR3aa: CWANKGWDYGYTF; v_gene: TRBV21-1
CDR3aa: CASSLRQRGDTDTQYF; v_gene: TRBV5-5
CDR3aa: CASSIDRLNEQFF; v_gene: TRBV19
CDR3aa: CASSRTGVSYEQYF; v_gene: TRBV11-2